This TCR beta chain derives from a study of cytomegalovirus exposure and HLA in healthy donors. Findings and limits, study-wide: High specificity and sensitivity for cytomegalovirus status were reported for the classifier. Productive rates of about 90% or about 30% were seen for most TCR beta V segments in an earlier analysis. CMV serostatus was the only recorded immune exposure for donors.

As to this clone: The antigen is undetermined.

Amplification used 60 Vbeta primers and 13 Jbeta primers. TCRdb's copy holds only in-frame clones and misses some; the assay was immunoSEQ multiplex PCR. The repertoire consists of fewer than 250,000 clones, with approximately 80% occurring once and the leading ten covering about 14%. The CDR3 loop spans 14 amino acids. Trimming took 1 base from V and 5 from J, leaving 11 bases between them. The germline gives CDR1 SGHTA, CDR2 FQGNSA. The V and J genes are TRBV7-2 and TRBJ1-1; D may be TRBD1 (6 bases). Sequencing was done on a sample of PBMCs. The receptor was derived from a woman in her thirties in good health and CMV-seropositive. CDR3 sequence (DNA): TGTGCCAGCAGCTTAGAGGTCAGGGGAACTGAAGCTTTCTTT. Encoded protein: CASSLEVRGTEAFF. The whole variable domain, filled in from reference TRBV7-2 and TRBJ1-1, reads GAGVSQSPSNKVTEKGKDVELRCDPISGHTALYWYRQSLGQGLEFLIYFQGNSAPDKSGLPSDRFSAERTGGSVSTLTIQRTQQEDSAVYLCASSLEVRGTEAFFGQGTRLTVV.